This T cell receptor (beta chain) was sequenced in a study of PD-L1 blockade in urothelial cancer. The trim removed 11 bases at V and 2 bases at J, leaving 13 bases unmatched. The length of the CDR3 is 15 residues. Germline CDR1 SNHLY, CDR2 FYNNEI. Here immunoSEQ multiplex PCR was the method, and the copy in TCRdb shows in-frame clones only, minus some. The data contain tens of thousands of clones, almost 90% of them seen just once; the ten biggest clones take up about 11%. Time point noted: peripheral blood 6 weeks after treatment start. The sequence was obtained from a man aged 60 to 75 with urothelial cancer. The source was PBMCs, collected around atezolizumab (anti-PD-L1) treatment. The genes are TRBV2 and TRBJ1-2; the match to TRBD1 covers 8 bases. For the CDR3, the DNA is TGTGCCGGACACAGGGGGATCCAAATGAACTATGGCTACACCTTC. Encoded protein: CAGHRGIQMNYGYTF.